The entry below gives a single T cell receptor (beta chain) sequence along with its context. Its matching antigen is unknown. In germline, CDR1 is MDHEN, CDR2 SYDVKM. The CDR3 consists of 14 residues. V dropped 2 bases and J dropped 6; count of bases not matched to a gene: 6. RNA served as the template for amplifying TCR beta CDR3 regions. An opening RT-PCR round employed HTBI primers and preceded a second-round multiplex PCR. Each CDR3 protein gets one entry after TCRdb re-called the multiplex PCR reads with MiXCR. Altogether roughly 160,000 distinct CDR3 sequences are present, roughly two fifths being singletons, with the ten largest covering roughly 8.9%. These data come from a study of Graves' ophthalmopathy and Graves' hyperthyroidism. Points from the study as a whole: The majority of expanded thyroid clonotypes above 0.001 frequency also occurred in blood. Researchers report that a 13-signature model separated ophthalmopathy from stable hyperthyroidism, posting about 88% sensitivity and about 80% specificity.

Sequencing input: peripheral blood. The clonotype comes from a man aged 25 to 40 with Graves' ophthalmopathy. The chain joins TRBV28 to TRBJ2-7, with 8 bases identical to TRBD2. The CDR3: CASSLTPGGLEQYF. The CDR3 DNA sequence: TGTGCCAGCAGTTTAACGCCGGGGGGGCTCGAGCAGTACTTC. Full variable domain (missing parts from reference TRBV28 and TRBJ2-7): DVKVTQSSRYLVKRTGEKVFLECVQDMDHENMFWYRQDPGLGLRLIYFSYDVKMKEKGDIPEGYSVSREKKERFSLILESASTNQTSMYLCASSLTPGGLEQYFGPGTRLTVT.